Listed here is a single T cell receptor beta chain. The entry originates in a study of neoadjuvant anti-PD-1 for oral cavity cancer. The CDR3 runs 17 residues. Germline-derived CDR1 and CDR2 are LNHDA and SQIVND (reference sequence). V lost 4 bases, J lost 1 base, and 8 bases stayed unmatched. The table came from immunoSEQ multiplex PCR; TCRdb's copy has only in-frame clones and leaves some out. Of about 14,000 clones detected, around three quarters appear once; the ten largest clones hold less than 3.5%. Specimen: PBMCs, collected before nivolumab (anti-PD-1) treatment. J is TRBJ2-1 and V is TRBV19; 9 nucleotides agree with TRBD2. The sequence was collected from a person aged 35-79 years with oral cavity squamous cell carcinoma. CDR3 DNA: TGTGCCAGTAGTAGATTGAGGCTAGCGGGGTCCTACAATGAGCAGTTCTTC. Translating gives CASSRLRLAGSYNEQFF.